The 32 T cell receptor beta chains presented below share a single source sample, sequenced in a study of PD-1 blockade in classical Hodgkin lymphoma. Sequencing was performed with immunoSEQ multiplex PCR; in TCRdb, only in-frame clones are kept and a portion is missing. The sample includes fewer than 100,000 clones, about nine tenths seen only once; the top ten take roughly a fifth. Every one of the patients relapsed after autologous stem cell transplantation (brentuximab vedotin exposure was variable). Specimen: peripheral blood mononuclear cells (PBMCs), collected at baseline. Receptors originate from a human donor with classical Hodgkin lymphoma.

The chain is built from TRBV12-5 and TRBJ2-1; possibly TRBD2 for D (7 bases). Germline CDR1 is LGHNT and CDR2 is FRNRAP. The ends were cut back, 0 bases at V and 8 bases at J, with 23 bases in the middle. The CDR3 is 18 residues long. As DNA, the CDR3 is TGTGCTAGTGGTTTGGTACTCAGGGGCGGACCGGGGGGCCATGAGCAGTTCTTC. Translating it yields CASGLVLRGGPGGHEQFF.

The chain has TRBV18 and TRBJ1-1; D is unresolved. The ends were cut back, 4 bases at V and 2 bases at J, with 11 bases in the middle. CDR3 length: 14 amino acids. The V gene's germline CDR1 is KGHSH and CDR2 LQKENI. This chain's CDR3 is CASSQGRSNTEAFF. The CDR3 DNA follows: TGTGCCAGCTCACAGGGCAGGAGTAACACTGAAGCTTTCTTT. The full variable domain, rest sourced from reference TRBV18 and TRBJ1-1, is NAGVMQNPRHLVRRRGQEARLRCSPMKGHSHVYWYRQLPEEGLKFMVYLQKENIIDESGMPKERFSAEFPKEGPSILRIQQVVRGDSAAYFCASSQGRSNTEAFFGQGTRLTVV.

V gene TRBV6-6 combines with J gene TRBJ2-2, with 14 bases lining up with TRBD2. This CDR3 spans 16 amino acids. V gave up 6 bases and J gave up 10 bases; unmatched junction bases: 10. Germline loops: CDR1 MNHNY, CDR2 SVGAGI (reference sequence). CDR3 bases: TGTGCCAGCAGCCTCGGGACTAGCGGGAGTGTAGAGGAGCTGTTTTTT. Its translation is CASSLGTSGSVEELFF.

CDR3 protein: CASSLGRADTQYF. The CDR3 nucleotides read TGTGCCAGCAGCTTGGGTCGGGCTGATACGCAGTATTTT. The V call is TRBV5-5, the J call TRBJ2-3; D remains ambiguous. Germline V gives CDR1 SGHKS, CDR2 YYEKEE (reference sequence). The CDR3 spans 13 residues. The V and J ends lost 0 bases and 6 bases respectively, with 8 bases between them.

CDR3 residues: CASSLLTSGLYNEQFF. The DNA of the CDR3 is TGTGCCAGCAGTTTACTTACTAGCGGCCTCTACAATGAGCAGTTCTTC. The chain couples TRBV27 to TRBJ2-1; 8 nucleotides align to TRBD2. Germline V gene sequence: CDR1 MNHEY, CDR2 SMNVEV (reference sequence). The CDR3 is 16 amino acids. Trimming cost V 2 bases and J 3 bases; bases outside gene matches: 6.

This clone was detected only once. The chain links TRBV11-3 to TRBJ2-5; unclear D gene. The CDR3 covers 13 residues. The germline gives CDR1 SGHNT, CDR2 YENEEA. V gave up 1 base and J gave up 5 bases, with 8 bases separating them. The CDR3 DNA sequence: TGTGCCAGCAGCTTAGGTTTGAGCGAGACCCAGTACTTC. Its translation: CASSLGLSETQYF.

The V call is TRBV5-4, the J call TRBJ2-1; the D gene is possibly TRBD1 (5 bases). The germline CDR1 and CDR2 sequences are SGHNT and YYREEE (reference sequence). V was clipped by 2 bases and J by 7 bases, with 13 bases between them. The CDR3 sequence is 14 residues long. The CDR3 nucleotides are TGTGCCAGCAGCTTCTGGGGCAGGGAAAATGAGCAGTTCTTC. It is translated as CASSFWGRENEQFF.

The chain employs TRBV30 and TRBJ1-4; D call uncertain. The CDR3 consists of 15 residues. V was trimmed by 0 bases and J by 4 bases, leaving 12 bases between them. Looked up from germline, CDR1 is GTSNPN and CDR2 is SVGIG (reference sequence). CDR3 region: CAWSVFESFNEKLFF. The CDR3 nucleotides read TGTGCCTGGAGTGTCTTTGAGTCCTTTAATGAAAAACTGTTTTTT. Variable domain in full (rest from reference TRBV30 and TRBJ1-4): SQTIHQWPATLVQPVGSPLSLECTVEGTSNPNLYWYRQAAGRGLQLLFYSVGIGQISSEVPQNLSASRPQDRQFILSSKKLLLSDSGFYLCAWSVFESFNEKLFFGSGTQLSVL.

This sequence joins TRBV30 and TRBJ2-1; D is unclear. The CDR3 consists of 13 residues. Germline loops: CDR1 GTSNPN, CDR2 SVGIG (reference sequence). Trimming stripped 4 bases from V and 7 bases from J, with 14 bases between. The DNA for the CDR3 is TGTGCCTGGAAACTTGGCCTCCTTAATGAGCAGTTCTTC. It is translated as CAWKLGLLNEQFF.

The chain couples TRBV10-3 to TRBJ1-1, with D possibly matching TRBD1 (5 bases). V was shortened by 0 bases and J by 8 bases, with 10 bases between the two germline ends. Per the germline V gene, CDR1 is ENHRY and CDR2 is SYGVKD. The CDR3 covers 13 residues. The CDR3 sequence: CAISESSGLEAFF. DNA of the CDR3: TGTGCCATCAGTGAGTCCTCAGGGCTGGAAGCTTTCTTT.

The rearrangement joins TRBV9 to TRBJ2-1; D is uncertain. This CDR3 region has 16 residues. CDR1 is SGDLS, CDR2 YYNGEE, per germline. Trimming cost V 4 bases and J 2 bases, with 16 bases left between them. The CDR3 sequence is CASSFSGRRTYNEQFF. The CDR3 nucleotides read TGTGCCAGCAGCTTCTCTGGGCGGCGTACCTACAATGAGCAGTTCTTC.

This rearrangement joins TRBV18 to TRBJ2-2; D may be TRBD2 (5 bases). Germline-derived CDR1 and CDR2 are KGHSH and LQKENI. The CDR3 is made up of 15 amino acids. Trimming removed 4 bases at V and 0 bases at J, with 9 bases between. In nucleotides, the CDR3 is TGTGCCAGCTCACTACTGGGAGCGAACACCGGGGAGCTGTTTTTT. This sequence encodes CASSLLGANTGELFF.

The chain joins TRBV25-1 to TRBJ1-1; a weak D match, TRBD1 (5 bases). The CDR3 runs to 15 residues. Trimming took 2 bases from V and 7 from J, leaving 17 bases between them. Germline V lookup: CDR1 MGHDK, CDR2 SYGVNS. CDR3 bases: TGTGCCAGCAGTGAAACCCCGGGACCGTCCGGTGAAGCTTTCTTT. Translating it yields CASSETPGPSGEAFF.

The chain links TRBV11-2 to TRBJ1-2; D unresolved. CDR3 size: 15 residues. In germline, CDR1 is SGHAT, CDR2 FQNNGV. Trimming removed 0 bases at V and 1 base at J, with 9 bases between. The CDR3: CASSLDGTDNYGYTF. Written as DNA, the CDR3 is TGTGCCAGCAGCTTAGACGGCACGGATAACTATGGCTACACCTTC.

The rearrangement uses TRBV5-6 and TRBJ2-7; D unresolved. Germline V gene lookup returns CDR1 SGHDT and CDR2 YYEEEE. Trimming stripped 1 base from V and 1 base from J, with 6 bases between. The CDR3 totals 13 residues. The CDR3 is CASSLFTSYEQYF. In nucleotides, the CDR3 is TGTGCCAGCAGCTTGTTCACTTCCTACGAGCAGTACTTC.

This clone appeared a single time. This chain links TRBV2 with TRBJ2-7; 9 bases are shared with TRBD2. The CDR3 length is 16 residues. CDR1 is SNHLY, CDR2 FYNNEI, per germline. The V gene end was trimmed by 0 bases and the J gene end by 7 bases; junction bases not matched to a gene: 10. The CDR3: CASSEASGLAGREQYF. In DNA, the CDR3 is TGTGCCAGCAGTGAAGCGTCGGGACTAGCAGGTCGAGAGCAGTACTTC.

The V call is TRBV7-6, the J call TRBJ1-3; no clear D gene. V gave up 8 bases and J gave up 2 bases, with 10 bases separating them. The germline V gene encodes CDR1 SGHVS and CDR2 FNYEAQ. The CDR3 is 13 amino acids. The CDR3 spells CASAGLAGNTIYF. As DNA, the CDR3 is TGTGCCAGCGCAGGCCTAGCTGGAAACACCATATATTTT.

The rearrangement uses TRBV5-6 and TRBJ2-7, with 8 bases matching TRBD1. With V trimmed by 6 bases and J by 2 bases, 10 bases remained unmatched. The CDR3 sequence is 15 residues long. Per germline, CDR1 SGHDT and CDR2 YYEEEE. DNA for the CDR3: TGTGCCAGCACCCTTCGATCGGGACAGGCCTACGAGCAGTACTTC. Translated, it gives CASTLRSGQAYEQYF.

The rearrangement links TRBV27 to TRBJ2-7; D is perhaps TRBD1 or TRBD2 (5 bases each). Germline V gene lookup returns CDR1 MNHEY and CDR2 SMNVEV (reference sequence). The CDR3 runs 14 residues. Trimming removed 6 bases from V and 5 bases from J, with 17 bases in between. CDR3 bases: TGTGCCAGCAGCCTGGGGGATACGGGCCACGAGCAGTACTTC. Translation gives CASSLGDTGHEQYF.

The rearrangement links TRBV4-2 to TRBJ2-2; TRBD2 matches at 9 bases. The length of the CDR3 is 16 residues. Germline V gene sequence: CDR1 LGHNA, CDR2 YNFKEQ. The ends lost 2 bases at V and 5 bases at J; junction bases unmatched: 6. This chain's CDR3 is CASSQRAAGGTGELFF. The CDR3 DNA sequence: TGTGCCAGCAGCCAACGAGCAGCGGGAGGAACCGGGGAGCTGTTTTTT.

The rearrangement links TRBV15 to TRBJ1-4, with 7 bases aligning to TRBD1. The CDR3 covers 14 residues. Germline-derived CDR1 and CDR2 are LNHNV and YYDKDF (reference sequence). Trimming removed 1 base from V and 4 bases from J; junction bases left unmatched: 0. As DNA, the CDR3 is TGTGCCACCAGCAGAGGGGACAGTAATGAAAAACTGTTTTTT. The encoded protein is CATSRGDSNEKLFF.

The chain links TRBV28 to TRBJ1-2; maybe TRBD1 (5 bases). The germline CDR1 and CDR2 sequences are MDHEN and SYDVKM. The V and J ends lost 3 bases and 5 bases respectively, with 16 bases between them. There are 15 residues in the CDR3. CDR3 nucleotides: TGTGCCAGCAGTTTTTATTCCCCCGACAGATATGGCTACACCTTC. Encoded protein: CASSFYSPDRYGYTF.

This clone came up once. The chain carries TRBV19 and TRBJ2-1, with TRBD2 identical over 11 bases. CDR1 is LNHDA and CDR2 is SQIVND in the germline V gene (reference sequence). This CDR3 has 16 residues. Trimming removed 4 bases from V and 7 bases from J; junction bases left unmatched: 9. The CDR3 sequence: CASSTITSGSQNEQFF. The CDR3 nucleotides are TGTGCCAGTAGTACAATTACTAGCGGGAGTCAAAATGAGCAGTTCTTC.

The genes are TRBV14 and TRBJ1-2, with D tentatively TRBD1 (5 bases). Germline-derived CDR1 and CDR2 are SGHDN and FVKESK. Trimming pared 2 bases from V and 6 bases from J, leaving 16 bases between. This CDR3 spans 15 amino acids. The CDR3 protein is CASSQIAGNYHGYTF. CDR3 sequence (DNA): TGTGCCAGCAGCCAAATAGCAGGGAACTATCATGGCTACACCTTC.

In its sample, this clone was seen once. The chain employs TRBV5-1 and TRBJ2-3, with 10 bases matching TRBD1. This CDR3 has 14 amino acids. V gave up 4 bases and J gave up 4 bases; unmatched junction bases: 3. Germline CDR1 reads SGHRS; CDR2 reads YFSETQ. The CDR3 coding sequence is TGCGCCAGCAGCCCCGGACAGGGGGCAGATACGCAGTATTTT. The encoded protein is CASSPGQGADTQYF.

The genes are TRBV4-1 and TRBJ2-4; TRBD2 agrees at 9 bases. V lost 3 bases, J lost 0 bases, and 9 bases stayed unmatched. This CDR3 comprises 18 residues. Germline assignment: CDR1 MGHRA and CDR2 YSYEKL. The CDR3 nucleotides read TGCGCCAGCAGCCATCGACTGGCGGGAGGGGGAGCCAAAAACATTCAGTACTTC. It yields the protein CASSHRLAGGGAKNIQYF.

The chain couples TRBV23-1 to TRBJ1-2; D is unclear. TRBV23-1 is labeled an ORF, and its function is uncertain. The CDR3 runs to 11 residues. Trimming stripped 4 bases from V and 4 bases from J, with 4 bases between. The CDR3 sequence is CASSRGYGYTF. The CDR3 nucleotides read TGCGCCAGCAGTCGGGGCTATGGCTACACCTTC.

V is TRBV7-8 and J is TRBJ2-1, with 12 bases matching TRBD2. V dropped 5 bases and J dropped 6; count of bases not matched to a gene: 11. CDR1 SGHVS and CDR2 FQNEAQ come from the germline V gene. The CDR3 is 17 residues long. The CDR3 loop reads CASSPRLAGVAGNEQFF. CDR3 in DNA: TGTGCCAGCAGCCCCCGACTAGCGGGAGTTGCCGGCAATGAGCAGTTCTTC.

The genes are TRBV7-2 and TRBJ2-3; D gene unclear. Germline V gives CDR1 SGHTA, CDR2 FQGNSA. There are 16 residues in the CDR3. The V end lost 2 bases, the J end lost 2 bases, and 14 bases lay between the germline ends. Here the CDR3 reads CASSLQGVKNTDTQYF. CDR3 sequence (DNA): TGTGCCAGCAGCTTACAAGGAGTGAAGAACACAGATACGCAGTATTTT.

This clone was seen only once. The V call is TRBV19, the J call TRBJ2-1, with 9 bases that match TRBD2. Germline V gene data show CDR1 as LNHDA and CDR2 as SQIVND (reference sequence). The CDR3 loop spans 14 amino acids. V shed 5 bases and J 8 bases; nucleotides not matched to a gene: 7. CDR3 in DNA: TGTGCCAGTAGTTTCAGCGGGAGGACGGATGAGCAGTTCTTC. This sequence encodes CASSFSGRTDEQFF.

The chain uses TRBV29-1 and TRBJ2-5; D is ambiguous. Per the germline V gene, CDR1 is SQVTM and CDR2 is ANQGSEA. V lost 3 bases, J lost 2 bases, and 4 bases lay in between. The CDR3 is 11 amino acids. CDR3 nucleotides: TGCAGCGTTGAGCAGCAAGAGACCCAGTACTTC. Its protein product is CSVEQQETQYF.

The chain recombines TRBV21-1 with TRBJ2-5; the table's D call TRBD1 went unverified against the DNA. TRBV21-1 is a documented pseudogene. The CDR3 runs 15 residues. The CDR3 DNA reads TGTGCCAGCAGCCACAAAGGCACAGATCAAGAGACCCAGTACTTC. This encodes CASSHKGTDQETQYF.